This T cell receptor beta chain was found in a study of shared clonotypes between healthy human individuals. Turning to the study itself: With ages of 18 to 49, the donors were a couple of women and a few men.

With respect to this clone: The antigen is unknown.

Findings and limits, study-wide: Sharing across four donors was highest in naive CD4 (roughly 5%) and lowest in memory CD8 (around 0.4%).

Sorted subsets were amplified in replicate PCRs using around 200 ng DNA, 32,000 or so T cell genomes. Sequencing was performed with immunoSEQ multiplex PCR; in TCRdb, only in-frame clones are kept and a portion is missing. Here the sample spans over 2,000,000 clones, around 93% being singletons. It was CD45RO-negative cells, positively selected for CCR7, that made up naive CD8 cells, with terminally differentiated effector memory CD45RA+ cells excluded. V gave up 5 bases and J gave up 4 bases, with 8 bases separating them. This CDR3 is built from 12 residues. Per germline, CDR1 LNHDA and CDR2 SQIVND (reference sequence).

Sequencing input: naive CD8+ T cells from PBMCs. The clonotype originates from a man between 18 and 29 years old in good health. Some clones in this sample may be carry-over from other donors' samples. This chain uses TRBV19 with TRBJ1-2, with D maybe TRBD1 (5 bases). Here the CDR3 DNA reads TGTGCCAGTAGTCCCCAGGGCTATGGCTACACCTTC. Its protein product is CASSPQGYGYTF.